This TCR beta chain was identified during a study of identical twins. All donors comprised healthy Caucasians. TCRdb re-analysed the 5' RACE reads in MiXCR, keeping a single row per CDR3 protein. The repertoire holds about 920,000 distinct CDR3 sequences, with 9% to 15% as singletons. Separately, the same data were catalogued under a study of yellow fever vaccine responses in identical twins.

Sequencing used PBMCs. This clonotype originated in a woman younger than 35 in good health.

The CDR3 DNA reads as TGTGCCACCAGTGATTATACTGACAGGGGGAAAATTTCTAACTACAATGAGCAGTTCTTC. It yields the protein CATSDYTDRGKISNYNEQFF. This chain connects TRBV24-1 to TRBJ2-1; 9 nucleotides line up with TRBD1. This CDR3 region has 20 residues. Germline trimming cut 2 bases from V and 3 bases from J; bases unmatched to any gene: 16. The germline V gene has CDR1 KGHDR and CDR2 SFDVKD.